A selection of T cell receptor beta chains follows, all from one sample in a study of blood T cell repertoires in COVID-19. TCRdb keeps only in-frame clones here, not all; method: immunoSEQ multiplex PCR. Of 45,000 to 55,000 clones in the sample, approximately 86% are singletons; the top ten hold approximately 12%. Sequencing input: peripheral blood. The receptors derive from a man aged 70 or older with active COVID-19. Both conserved end residues are part of each CDR3. A D gene is named only where the DNA matches it firmly. Clone sizes are given selectively: once, few, many, or a class where the clone is expanded.

CDR3 DNA | CDR3 protein | V gene | D gene | J gene | clone size
TGTGCCAGCAGCGTAGACGGCAGGGTGGATCAGCCCCAGCATTTT | CASSVDGRVDQPQHF | TRBV9 | NA | TRBJ1-5 | NA
TGTGCCAGCAGTTACTCGGGGCCACAGCAGCTAATGAACACCGGGGAGCTGTTTTTT | CASSYSGPQQLMNTGELFF | TRBV6-2/TRBV6-3 | NA | TRBJ2-2 | once
TGTGCCAGCAGTGATCAGGGCCAATGGGCCTATGGCTACACCTTC | CASSDQGQWAYGYTF | TRBV25-1 | NA | TRBJ1-2 | few
TGTGCCAGCAGCTCGACAGGGACGAATTCACCCCTCCACTTT | CASSSTGTNSPLHF | TRBV6-5 | TRBD1 | TRBJ1-6 | NA
TGTGCCAGCAGCAAGTGGGGGGGCGGCTACACCTTC | CASSKWGGGYTF | TRBV14 | NA | TRBJ1-2 | NA
TGTGCCAGCAGTGGTGATATGGCACAGAATGAAAAACTGTTTTTT | CASSGDMAQNEKLFF | TRBV25-1 | NA | TRBJ1-4 | NA
TGTGCCAGCAGGATGACACAGGGGTCGAACACTGAAGCTTTCTTT | CASRMTQGSNTEAFF | TRBV2 | TRBD1 | TRBJ1-1 | NA
TGCGCCAGCAGCTCGCAGGACCAAGAGACCCAGTACTTC | CASSSQDQETQYF | TRBV5-1 | NA | TRBJ2-5 | NA
TGTGCCAGCAGCCCTAAAGACAGACCGCATGAGCCCCAGCATTTT | CASSPKDRPHEPQHF | TRBV9 | NA | TRBJ1-5 | NA
TGCGCCAGCAGCCCCTATGGCGGGGGGCCTTCGGCAGAGACCCAGTACTTC | CASSPYGGGPSAETQYF | TRBV5-1 | TRBD2 | TRBJ2-5 | NA
TGCGCCAGCAGCTTGGGCACTACAGGGGGTAGTTCACCCCTCCACTTT | CASSLGTTGGSSPLHF | TRBV5-1 | TRBD1 | TRBJ1-6 | NA
TGTGCCAGCTCACCAAGGGAGGGGACAGGGATTTTAGATACGCAGTATTTT | CASSPREGTGILDTQYF | TRBV18 | TRBD1 | TRBJ2-3 | NA
TGTGCCAGCTCACCACTTAAGAGTATGAACACTGAAGCTTTCTTT | CASSPLKSMNTEAFF | TRBV18 | NA | TRBJ1-1 | NA
TGTGCCAGTAGTATAGGACAGGGAGGCTATGGCTACACCTTC | CASSIGQGGYGYTF | TRBV19 | TRBD1 | TRBJ1-2 | NA
TGTGCCAGCTCACGGGGGGATTCCACAGATACGCAGTATTTT | CASSRGDSTDTQYF | TRBV27 | TRBD2 | TRBJ2-3 | NA
TGTGCCAGCAGCTTAAGGAGCGTTTCCTACAATGAGCAGTTCTTC | CASSLRSVSYNEQFF | TRBV11-2 | NA | TRBJ2-1 | NA
TGCGCCAGCAGCCAATCTCTAGCGGAGACCCAGTACTTC | CASSQSLAETQYF | TRBV4-3 | NA | TRBJ2-5 | once
TGCGCCAGCAGCTTGGTCAGCGGGGGGACCTACGAGCAGTACTTC | CASSLVSGGTYEQYF | TRBV5-1 | TRBD2 | TRBJ2-7 | NA
TGCGCCAGCAGCTTGTTTACAGGGGGAACCTACGAGCAGTACTTC | CASSLFTGGTYEQYF | TRBV5-1 | TRBD1 | TRBJ2-7 | few
TGTGCCAGCAGCCAAGATGAGGGACGGGGGGACTACGAGCAGTACTTC | CASSQDEGRGDYEQYF | TRBV4-2 | TRBD2 | TRBJ2-7 | NA
TGCAGTGCTCGACAGAGTGAAGCTTTCTTT | CSARQSEAFF | TRBV20-1 | NA | TRBJ1-1 | NA